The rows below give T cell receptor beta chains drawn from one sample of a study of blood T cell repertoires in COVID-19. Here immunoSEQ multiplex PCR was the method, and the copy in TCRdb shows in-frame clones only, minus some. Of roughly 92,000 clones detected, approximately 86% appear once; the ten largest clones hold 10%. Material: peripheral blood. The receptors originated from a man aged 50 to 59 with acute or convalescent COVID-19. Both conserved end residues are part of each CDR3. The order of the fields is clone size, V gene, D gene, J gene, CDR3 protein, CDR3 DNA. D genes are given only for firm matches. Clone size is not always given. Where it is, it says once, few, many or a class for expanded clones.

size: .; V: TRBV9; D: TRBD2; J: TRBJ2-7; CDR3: CASSAGEELAPVEQYF; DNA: TGTGCCAGCAGCGCCGGCGAGGAACTAGCGCCAGTGGAGCAGTACTTC
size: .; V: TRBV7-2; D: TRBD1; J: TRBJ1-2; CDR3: CASSQTGIGYGYTF; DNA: TGTGCCAGCAGCCAGACAGGGATAGGCTATGGCTACACCTTC
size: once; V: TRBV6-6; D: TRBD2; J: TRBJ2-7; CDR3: CASSMGGTVRAYEQYF; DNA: TGTGCCAGCAGTATGGGGGGGACTGTTAGGGCTTACGAGCAGTACTTC
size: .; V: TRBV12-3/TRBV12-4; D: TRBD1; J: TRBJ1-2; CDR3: CASRRGGSGGYTF; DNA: TGTGCCAGCAGAAGAGGGGGCTCGGGGGGCTACACCTTC
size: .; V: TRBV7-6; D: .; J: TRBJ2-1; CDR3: CASSETRHPYNEQFF; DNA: TGTGCCAGCAGTGAGACTAGACACCCTTACAATGAGCAGTTCTTC
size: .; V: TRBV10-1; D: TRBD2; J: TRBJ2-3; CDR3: CASSESIAGVDTQYF; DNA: TGCGCCAGCAGTGAGTCGATAGCGGGAGTAGATACGCAGTATTTT
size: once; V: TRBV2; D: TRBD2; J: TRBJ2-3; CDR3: CASRTGTSGRIGVDTQYF; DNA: TGTGCCAGCAGAACCGGGACTAGCGGGAGGATCGGGGTAGATACGCAGTATTTT
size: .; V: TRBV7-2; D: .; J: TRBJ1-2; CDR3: CASSRSGSTPNYGYTF; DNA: TGTGCCAGCAGCCGGTCCGGGAGCACTCCTAACTATGGCTACACCTTC
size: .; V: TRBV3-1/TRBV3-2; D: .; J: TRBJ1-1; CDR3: CASSRRMNTEAFF; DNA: TGTGCCAGCAGCAGGAGGATGAACACTGAAGCTTTCTTT
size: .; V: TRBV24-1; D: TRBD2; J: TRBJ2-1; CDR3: CATSDLFGPGGPYNEQFF; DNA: TGTGCCACCAGTGATTTATTTGGGCCGGGAGGGCCCTACAATGAGCAGTTCTTC
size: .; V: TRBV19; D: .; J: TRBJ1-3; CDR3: CASSIFASMPGNTIYF; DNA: TGTGCCAGTAGTATATTTGCCTCTATGCCTGGAAACACCATATATTTT
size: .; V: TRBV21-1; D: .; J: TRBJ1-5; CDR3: CASSKVEASRGSNQPQHF; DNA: TGTGCCAGCAGCAAAGTGGAGGCGTCGAGAGGGAGCAATCAGCCCCAGCATTTT